The clone carrying this T cell receptor (beta chain) appeared a few times. Its target is unknown. This record comes from a study of T cells in localized non-small cell lung cancer. TCRdb's table, derived via immunoSEQ multiplex PCR, lists solely in-frame clones and lacks some. This sample has over a thousand clones; 37% occur once, and the top ten carry about 6%. The study, taken as a whole, reports: Longer overall survival was associated with a higher density of T cells in the blood.

This receptor was obtained from a female donor aged 60 or older with stage II lung adenocarcinoma. The material was lung tumor tissue, obtained before any cancer treatment.

The CDR3 here is CASSSYIDRRYNEQFF. The CDR3 bases are TGTGCCAGCAGCTCTTACATTGACAGGAGGTACAATGAGCAGTTCTTC. The gene calls are TRBV11-3 and TRBJ2-1; possible D gene TRBD1, 6 bases. Germline assignment: CDR1 SGHNT and CDR2 YENEEA. There are 16 residues in the CDR3. Between the trimmed V and J ends, which lost 4 bases and 4 bases, there was a span of 17 bases.